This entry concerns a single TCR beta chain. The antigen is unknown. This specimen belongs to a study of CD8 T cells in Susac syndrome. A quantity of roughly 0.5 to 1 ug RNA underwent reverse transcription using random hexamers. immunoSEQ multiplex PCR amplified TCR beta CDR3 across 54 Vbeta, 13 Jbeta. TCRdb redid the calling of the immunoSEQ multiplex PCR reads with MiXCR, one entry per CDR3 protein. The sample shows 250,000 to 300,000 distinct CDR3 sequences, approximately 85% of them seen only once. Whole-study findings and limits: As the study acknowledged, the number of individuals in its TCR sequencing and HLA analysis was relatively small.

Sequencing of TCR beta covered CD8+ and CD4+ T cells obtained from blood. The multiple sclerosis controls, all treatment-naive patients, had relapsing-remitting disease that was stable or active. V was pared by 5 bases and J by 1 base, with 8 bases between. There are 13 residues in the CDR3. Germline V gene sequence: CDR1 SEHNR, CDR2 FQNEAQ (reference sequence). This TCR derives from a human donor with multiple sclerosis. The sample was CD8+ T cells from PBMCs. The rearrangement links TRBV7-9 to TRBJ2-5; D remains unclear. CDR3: CASSPTVQETQYF. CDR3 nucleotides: TGTGCCAGCAGCCCGACGGTCCAAGAGACCCAGTACTTC.